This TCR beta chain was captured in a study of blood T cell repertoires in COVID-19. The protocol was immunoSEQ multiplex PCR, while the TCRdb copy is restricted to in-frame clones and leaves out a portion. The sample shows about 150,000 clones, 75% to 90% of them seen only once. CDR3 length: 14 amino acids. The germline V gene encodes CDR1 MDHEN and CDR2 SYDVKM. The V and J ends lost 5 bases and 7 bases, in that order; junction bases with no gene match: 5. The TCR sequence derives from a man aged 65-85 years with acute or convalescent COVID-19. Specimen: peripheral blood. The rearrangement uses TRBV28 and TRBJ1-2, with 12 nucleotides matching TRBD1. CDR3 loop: CASSPGQGAGGYTF. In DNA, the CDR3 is TGTGCCAGCAGTCCGGGACAGGGGGCAGGTGGCTACACCTTC.